Included here is one T cell receptor (beta chain) sequence, with context. The antigen is unknown. The data derive from a study of cytomegalovirus exposure and HLA in healthy donors. This PCR relied on a set of 60 Vbeta primers and 13 Jbeta primers. The protocol was immunoSEQ multiplex PCR, while the TCRdb copy is restricted to in-frame clones and leaves out a portion. The sample lists over 200,000 clones; more than 85% were seen once. The study, taken as a whole, reports: Highly shared variants forming one cluster were likely a sequencing artifact. In an earlier analysis, productive rearrangement rates for most beta V segments clustered near 87% or 30%.

CDR1 and CDR2 from the germline V gene are SEHNR and FQNEAQ (reference sequence). This CDR3 is built from 15 residues. After removal of 5 bases from V and 0 bases from J, the junction contained 5 bases not matched to a gene. Those who donated were healthy bone marrow donors. At the time of sampling, donors were nominally healthy, though unrecorded immune exposures were likely. The sample comprised PBMCs. The chain links TRBV7-9 to TRBJ2-3, with 7 bases fitting TRBD2. This clonotype originated in a woman between 18 and 29 years old in good health and CMV-seronegative. DNA for the CDR3: TGTGCCAGCAGCGCGAGAGCGGGGAGCACAGATACGCAGTATTTT. This sequence encodes CASSARAGSTDTQYF.